Included here is one T cell receptor beta chain sequence, with context. It lacks a known antigen. No qualities accompany the bases; no much larger clone lies one base away. Receptor amplification or capture employed multiplex PCR. The data were produced on an Illumina HiSeq 4000. To build TCR beta libraries, CDR3 regions were amplified by Arm-PCR using iRepertoire HTBI primers. Before sequencing, the PCR products underwent gel purification. The paper's processing steps were these. A total of 60 to 80 TRBV and 14 TRBJ segments were identified across samples and were used for gene usage analysis of CDR3 amino acid clonotypes. COPE and FqMerger were used to merge the filtered high-quality paired reads into contigs. BLAST was used to align contigs to IMGT TRBV, TRBD and TRBJ reference genes, with CDR3 defined following IMGT. Clonotypes above 0.1% frequency were classified as highly expanded clones. Repertoire diversity was measured by Shannon entropy, and V-J evenness by the Gini coefficient. Clonotypes shared by more than one individual were considered public. TCRdb reprocessing: public reads trimmed at Q25 with fastp, clones called with MiXCR, in-frame beta chains kept. Rows with one shared CDR3 protein collapse into an entry with the most common genes and DNA. These V and J calls derive from TCRdb rather than the authors' analysis. The sample has fewer than 650,000 distinct CDR3 sequences on record, around 17% of them singletons. The ten largest clones capture around 18% of the sample.

This sample is part of a study of regulatory T cells in long-lasting Graves disease (dated by TCRdb to the early 2020s). Regarding the complete study: In the newly diagnosed Graves' disease group, patients had been taking antithyroid drugs for less than 3 months. The study was registered as a clinical trial and conducted in China. TCR sequencing covered around 13 persistent and 20 or so newly diagnosed Graves' disease patients, 33 samples in total. This study used TCR sequencing and RNA sequencing of peripheral blood to compare persistent Graves' disease patients against newly diagnosed Graves' disease patients.

Overall results and qualifications from the work: Sequencing and analysis were restricted to the TCR beta chain. Because the primary lesion, thyroid tissue, could not be accessed, the study looked at peripheral blood alone. As a limitation, the authors acknowledged that the small sample size may reduce accuracy. Preferential use of TRBV28, TRBJ1-2 and TRBJ2-5 was observed in persistent disease, whereas TRBV20-1 and TRBJ2-1 were favored in newly diagnosed disease. Compared with newly diagnosed patients, persistent Graves' disease patients had lower TCR Shannon entropy and fewer highly expanded clones, which suggests clonal expansion. Patients with persistent disease shared more public clonotypes (approximately 2,500) than newly diagnosed patients did (more than 900).

V loses 0 bases of germline sequence and J loses 8 bases, and the interval between the two ends is 17 bases. Sequences SGHRS (CDR1) and YFSETQ (CDR2) are obtained from the germline V gene. Taken from cysteine to phenylalanine, the CDR3 has 16 residues. Left in the record is the CDR3 DNA by itself, 48 bases read in frame from the first base. What this sample's time point label stands for: newly diagnosed GD, antithyroid drugs for less than 3 months. RNA was extracted from PBMCs in TRIzol for both TCR sequencing and RNA sequencing. The diagnosis of Graves' disease followed American Thyroid Association guidelines. Patients for the study were recruited at an endocrinology department in Xi'an, China. Each patient gave approximately 10 milliliters of peripheral blood, collected in an EDTA anticoagulant tube. Ficoll Paque Plus density gradient separation was used to isolate PBMCs, and no further T cell sorting was performed. An Agilent 2100 Bioanalyzer and agarose gel were used to check RNA quality, and a NanoDrop 2000 was used to measure RNA concentration.

A further study also used this sample, focusing on T cells in Graves' hyperthyroidism and ophthalmopathy. According to the second study: Stable Graves' hyperthyroidism was defined as no progression to ophthalmopathy during 18 months of follow-up. Hyperthyroidism patients were aged 18 to 65 years and newly diagnosed, with disease duration of less than 2 months. Patients with uncontrolled infections, other autoimmune diseases, pregnancy or lactation were excluded. Diagnoses relied on clinical symptoms, serum thyroxine and TRAb, thyroid ultrasound and orbital computed tomography. The first round of RT-PCR for the TCR CDR3 was performed with the HTBI primer set and the Qiagen OneStep RT-PCR kit. Most expanded thyroid clonotypes (frequency above 0.001) were also detected in blood, suggesting blood repertoires may reflect thyroid immune responses. In cross-validation, a model built on a 13 V-J signature told ophthalmopathy apart from stable hyperthyroidism with less than 90% sensitivity and around 83% specificity, and in testing the same model reached 80%/75%. In validation, progression to ophthalmopathy was predicted by the model with approximately 67% sensitivity and around 76% specificity, a median of about 6.8 months before onset. To identify distinguishing TCR V-J signatures, a discovery cohort of some 100 patients was used, comprising 40 to 45 with Graves' ophthalmopathy and 57 with stable Graves' hyperthyroidism. An independent validation cohort of 18 to 20 hyperthyroidism patients and about 16 patients who later progressed to ophthalmopathy tested prospective prediction of ophthalmopathy. The roughly 99 discovery patients were divided at random into training and test sets in a 7:3 ratio. Thyroid tissue and blood T-cell repertoires from several Graves' hyperthyroidism patients were also compared in the study. Following sampling, methimazole starting at 30 mg daily was given to hyperthyroidism patients, and high-dose intravenous methylprednisolone was given to ophthalmopathy patients. Libraries were constructed in a second round of multiplex PCR, after which size selection and purification were performed. Sequencing of the libraries was done on an Illumina HiSeq2000 using paired-end 100 bp reads. SOAPnuke was used to process the raw data, removing reads that contained adapters or uncalled bases, had a mean Phred below 15, or lacked an exact match to the constant primer or identifier. COPE v1.2.5 was used to merge high-quality paired reads, and clonotypes were defined as unique nucleotide sequences. Clonotypes were aligned to IMGT TRBV, TRBD and TRBJ reference segments using MiTCR v1.1. Analysis was restricted to V-J combinations with a frequency above 0.0001, which covered about 99% of repertoires. The TCS score was defined as the ratio of F50 (clonal expansion) to E x V (chaos), calculated using BLOSUM62-based TCRdist between CDR3 peptides within each V-J. Welch's t-statistics and random forest reduced around 550 V-J features to about 13, which were used in a naive Bayes classifier (R e1071). Sample size was not statistically predetermined, and investigators were not blinded to group allocation. The paper reports TCR Vbeta CDR3 sequencing of approximately 130 peripheral blood samples: around 45 ophthalmopathy, fewer than 85 hyperthyroidism and around 17 progressor patients.

Here the sequenced sample was peripheral blood mononuclear cells (PBMCs), taken at new diagnosis, from a patient treated with antithyroid drugs. The chain uses TRBV5-1 and TRBJ2-2; the D call is tentative, TRBD1 or TRBD2, as each matches 5 bases. This receptor was identified in a woman aged 25 to 39 with Graves disease. Donor details come from another sample of the same person, matched by shared clones. The nucleotide sequence is given as TGCGCCAGCAGCTTGGTGATGTCGGCAGGGAGTGGGGAGCTGTTTTTT. Translated, it reads CASSLVMSAGSGELFF.